This note documents a single TCR beta chain sequence. Its antigen is undetermined. This entry belongs to a study of identifying expanded T cells in peripheral blood. V lost 0 bases and J lost 6; bases outside the gene matches: 6. CDR1 and CDR2 (germline): SGHRS, YFSETQ. The CDR3 spans 16 residues. Sequencing used immunoSEQ multiplex PCR; TCRdb keeps in-frame clones, though not all of them. Of about 110,000 clones listed, about 89% were seen once; the top ten hold roughly 17%. During the collection period, no donor immune events like infections were recorded. The study's findings and limits: Technical replicates showed approximately 1.2 changed clones; roughly two weeks roughly 16; four weeks 19. Variance in clone template counts between roughly 2-week samples significantly increased with total template count across all healthy donors.

The specimen was blood. The chain uses TRBV5-1 and TRBJ2-3; 11 nucleotides line up with TRBD1. The TCR comes from a person aged 18 to 70 in good health. The CDR3 loop is CASSLAGTGGWDTQYF. The CDR3 region has the DNA TGCGCCAGCAGCTTGGCCGGGACAGGGGGGTGGGATACGCAGTATTTT.